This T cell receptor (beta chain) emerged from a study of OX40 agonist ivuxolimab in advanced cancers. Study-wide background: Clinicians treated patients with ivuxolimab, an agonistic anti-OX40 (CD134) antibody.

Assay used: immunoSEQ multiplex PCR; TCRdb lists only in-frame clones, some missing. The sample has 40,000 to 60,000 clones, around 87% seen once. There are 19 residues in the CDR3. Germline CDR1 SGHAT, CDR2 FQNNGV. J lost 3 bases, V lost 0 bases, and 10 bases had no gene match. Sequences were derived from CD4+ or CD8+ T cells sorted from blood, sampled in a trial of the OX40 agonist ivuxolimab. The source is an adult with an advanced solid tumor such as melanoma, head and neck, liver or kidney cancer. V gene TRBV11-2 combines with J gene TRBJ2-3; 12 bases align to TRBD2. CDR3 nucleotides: TGTGCCAGCAGCTTAGAGGTCGTGGGGCTAGCGGGGGGGACAGATACGCAGTATTTT. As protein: CASSLEVVGLAGGTDTQYF.